Below, 16 T cell receptor beta chains from the same sample are listed, as sequenced in a study of T cell responses to AZD1222 COVID-19 vaccine. This table comes from immunoSEQ multiplex PCR, and its TCRdb copy is limited to in-frame clones, with some not included. Of 80,000 to 100,000 clones listed, 75% to 90% were seen once; the top ten hold more than 3%. Source: peripheral blood, taken 28 days after the second AZD1222 dose. The receptor source for this set is an adult who received the AZD1222 COVID-19 vaccine.

A few counts support this clone. The rearrangement joins TRBV18 to TRBJ1-6, with D uncertain. Germline CDR1 and CDR2: KGHSH and LQKENI. Trimming pared 4 bases from V and 8 bases from J, leaving 15 bases between. CDR3 size: 15 residues. This CDR3 reads CASSQGPVEHSPLHF. In DNA, the CDR3 is TGTGCCAGCTCACAAGGTCCCGTGGAACATTCACCCCTCCACTTT.

This clone appeared once. The genes are TRBV30 and TRBJ1-1; D is ambiguous. In germline, CDR1 is GTSNPN, CDR2 SVGIG (reference sequence). This CDR3 contains 12 residues. V gave up 2 bases and J gave up 1 base, with 5 bases separating them. This CDR3 reads CAWSWGNTEAFF. DNA of the CDR3: TGTGCCTGGAGTTGGGGGAACACTGAAGCTTTCTTT.

The chain has TRBV28 and TRBJ1-5; D is unclear. V was cut by 6 bases and J by 3 bases, with 6 bases left in between. The CDR3 totals 12 residues. In germline, CDR1 is MDHEN, CDR2 SYDVKM. The chain's CDR3 is CASRPPNQPQHF. CDR3 sequence (DNA): TGTGCCAGCAGGCCGCCCAATCAGCCCCAGCATTTT.

The rearrangement uses TRBV28 and TRBJ1-4, with 10 positions matching TRBD1. CDR1 is MDHEN and CDR2 is SYDVKM in the germline V gene. V was clipped by 4 bases and J by 8 bases; unmatched bases: 4. The CDR3 extends over 14 amino acids. In DNA, the CDR3 is TGTGCCAGCAGTTCTCCGGGACAGGGGGAAAAACTGTTTTTT. As protein: CASSSPGQGEKLFF.

The V gene is TRBV3-1 (or the pseudogene TRBV3-2), the J gene TRBJ2-1; weak D call: TRBD2 (6 bases). Germline V CDR1 and CDR2: LGHDT, YNNKEL (reference sequence). Between the trimmed V and J ends, which lost 3 bases and 3 bases, there was a span of 18 bases. The CDR3 loop spans 17 amino acids. This CDR3 reads CASSHGLPQHNYNEQFF. CDR3 bases: TGTGCCAGCAGCCATGGACTACCTCAACACAACTACAATGAGCAGTTCTTC.

The J gene is TRBJ1-4, the V gene TRBV24-1; D uncertain. The germline V and J ends were trimmed by 2 bases and 6 bases, with 12 bases remaining between them. Per germline, CDR1 KGHDR and CDR2 SFDVKD. The CDR3 contains 15 residues. DNA for the CDR3: TGTGCCACCAGTGATTCCCGGGCAGCCGATGAAAAACTGTTTTTT. It encodes CATSDSRAADEKLFF.

The chain carries TRBV19 and TRBJ1-2; no firm D call. With 8 bases removed from V and 2 bases from J, the gap between germline ends came to 15 bases. This CDR3 has 14 residues. The germline CDR1 and CDR2 sequences are LNHDA and SQIVND (reference sequence). The CDR3 is CASRPAKANYGYTF. CDR3 in DNA: TGTGCCAGTCGGCCCGCCAAGGCAAACTATGGCTACACCTTC.

This chain joins TRBV6-5 and TRBJ2-7; TRBD2 matches at 9 bases. This CDR3 is 13 amino acids long. The ends lost 7 bases at V and 6 bases at J; junction bases unmatched: 7. Germline V gives CDR1 MNHEY, CDR2 SVGAGI. CDR3: CASTSSGALEQYF. The DNA for the CDR3 is TGTGCCAGCACGTCTAGCGGGGCTCTCGAGCAGTACTTC.

This clone has only a few counts. The chain recombines TRBV29-1 with TRBJ1-1; D unclear. V lost 6 bases and J lost 4, with 18 bases in between. This CDR3 has 14 amino acids. CDR1 and CDR2 from the germline V gene are SQVTM and ANQGSEA. CDR3: CSVEKSWSGTEAFF. The CDR3 DNA reads TGCAGCGTCGAGAAGAGTTGGAGTGGCACTGAAGCTTTCTTT. The whole variable domain, filled in from reference TRBV29-1 and TRBJ1-1, reads SAVISQKPSRDICQRGTSLTIQCQVDSQVTMMFWYRQQPGQSLTLIATANQGSEATYESGFVIDKFPISRPNLTFSTLTVSNMSPEDSSIYLCSVEKSWSGTEAFFGQGTRLTVV.

The CDR3 DNA reads TGTGCCAGCAGCCGAGGGTTGGCAGATACGCAGTATTTT. Translation gives CASSRGLADTQYF. The V gene is TRBV14, the J gene TRBJ2-3, with D possibly being TRBD2 (5 bases). The CDR3 extends over 13 amino acids. CDR1 is SGHDN and CDR2 is FVKESK in the germline V gene. Trimming removed 4 bases from V and 4 bases from J, with 9 bases in between.

The J gene is TRBJ2-1, the V gene TRBV7-3, with D perhaps being TRBD1 or TRBD2 (6 bases each). The V end was cut by 4 bases, the J end by 7 bases, with 17 bases between. This CDR3 contains 15 residues. Germline-derived CDR1 and CDR2 are SGHTA and FQGTGA. Written as DNA, the CDR3 is TGTGCCAGCAGCTCAACCGGGGGCTATACGAATGAGCAGTTCTTC. Residues: CASSSTGGYTNEQFF. Supplemented by reference TRBV7-3 and TRBJ2-1, the full variable domain reads GAGVSQTPSNKVTEKGKYVELRCDPISGHTALYWYRQSLGQGPEFLIYFQGTGAADDSGLPNDRFFAVRPEGSVSTLKIQRTERGDSAVYLCASSSTGGYTNEQFFGPGTRLTVL.

The chain uses TRBV29-1 and TRBJ2-7; 10 nucleotides match TRBD1. J lost 0 bases, V lost 5 bases, and 4 bases had no gene match. The V gene's germline CDR1 is SQVTM and CDR2 ANQGSEA. CDR3 length equals 14 residues. CDR3 bases: TGCAGCGTTTGGGACAGGGGAAGCTCCTACGAGCAGTACTTC. Its protein is CSVWDRGSSYEQYF.

The gene calls are TRBV14 and TRBJ2-7; TRBD1 aligns across 8 bases. The germline V gene encodes CDR1 SGHDN and CDR2 FVKESK. Trimming cost V 1 base and J 4 bases; bases outside gene matches: 3. This CDR3 is built from 14 residues. The CDR3 DNA reads TGTGCCAGCAGCCAAGGGACAGGGCCTTACGAGCAGTACTTC. As protein: CASSQGTGPYEQYF.

The chain links TRBV9 to TRBJ2-7; 8 bases line up with TRBD1. The V and J ends lost 4 bases and 4 bases, in that order; junction bases with no gene match: 10. There are 15 residues in the CDR3. Per germline, CDR1 SGDLS and CDR2 YYNGEE. The CDR3, as DNA: TGTGCCAGCAGCCAGACAGGGGCCGCGGGGTACGAGCAGTACTTC. As protein: CASSQTGAAGYEQYF. Variable domain in full (rest from reference TRBV9 and TRBJ2-7): DSGVTQTPKHLITATGQRVTLRCSPRSGDLSVYWYQQSLDQGLQFLIQYYNGEERAKGNILERFSAQQFPDLHSELNLSSLELGDSALYFCASSQTGAAGYEQYFGPGTRLTVT.

The chain links TRBV4-1 to TRBJ2-1; TRBD1 aligns across 9 bases. From germline, CDR1 is MGHRA and CDR2 YSYEKL. This CDR3 contains 15 residues. Trimming took 6 bases from V and 3 from J; bases not matched to a gene: 6. Here the CDR3 DNA reads TGCGCCAGCAGTCTCGGACAGGGGATCTACAATGAGCAGTTCTTC. Its translation is CASSLGQGIYNEQFF.

The rearrangement uses TRBV5-1 and TRBJ2-3; no definite D call. The CDR3 runs to 12 residues. Germline CDR1 and CDR2: SGHRS and YFSETQ. Trimming left V 3 bases short and J 5 bases short, with 7 bases between. CDR3 region: CASSSLGDTQYF. CDR3 coding DNA: TGCGCCAGCAGCTCGCTTGGAGATACGCAGTATTTT.